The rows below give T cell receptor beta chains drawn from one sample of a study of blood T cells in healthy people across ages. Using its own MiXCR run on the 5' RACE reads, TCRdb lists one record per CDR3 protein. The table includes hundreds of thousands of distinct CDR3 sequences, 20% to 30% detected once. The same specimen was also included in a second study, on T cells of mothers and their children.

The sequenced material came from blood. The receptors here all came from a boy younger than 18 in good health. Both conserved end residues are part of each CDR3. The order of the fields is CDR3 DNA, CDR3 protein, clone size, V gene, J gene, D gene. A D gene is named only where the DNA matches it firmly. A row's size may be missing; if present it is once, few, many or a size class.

TGTGCCAGCAGTCGGGACAGCCAAGAGACCCAGTACTTC	CASSRDSQETQYF	many	TRBV25-1	TRBJ2-5	TRBD1
TGTGCCAGCATCACTAGCGGGGGGGCGTCTTCCTACGAGCAGTACTTC	CASITSGGASSYEQYF	-	TRBV28	TRBJ2-7	TRBD2
TGTGCCAGCAGGAAGACAGGGGTCGTCGTCCGAGATACGCAGTATTTT	CASRKTGVVVRDTQYF	-	TRBV2	TRBJ2-3	TRBD1
TGTGCCATCAGTGAGTCGGGACTCAGCGTCGGTTCTGAAGCTTTCTTT	CAISESGLSVGSEAFF	-	TRBV10-3	TRBJ1-1	-
TGTGCCAGCAGCTGGATATCGGCGGGGGGAACACAAGAGACCCAGTACTTC	CASSWISAGGTQETQYF	few	TRBV7-6	TRBJ2-5	TRBD2
TGCGCCAGCAGTCATGGGACGGACCGGACCAATGAGCAGTTCTTC	CASSHGTDRTNEQFF	-	TRBV4-3	TRBJ2-1	-
TGTGCCAGCAGCCAAGACGTGGCGGGTGATACGCAGTATTTT	CASSQDVAGDTQYF	few	TRBV3-1	TRBJ2-3	-
TGCGCCAGCAGCCAAACTAGCGGGGGGGGAGATACGCAGTATTTT	CASSQTSGGGDTQYF	-	TRBV4-3	TRBJ2-3	TRBD2
TGTGCCAGCAGCTTAGCAGGGGAAAACACTGAAGCTTTCTTT	CASSLAGENTEAFF	few	TRBV13	TRBJ1-1	-
TGTGCCACCAGCAGAACGGGACATACCTACAATGAGCAGTTCTTC	CATSRTGHTYNEQFF	few	TRBV15	TRBJ2-1	-
TGTGCCAGCAGCGTAGGGAGGGTCTCTGCCTACGAGCAGTACTTC	CASSVGRVSAYEQYF	-	TRBV9	TRBJ2-7	-
TGTGCCAGCAGTTACTCCGCACCTACCTACGAGCAGTACTTC	CASSYSAPTYEQYF	-	TRBV6-5	TRBJ2-7	-
TGTGCCAGCAGTCTCCCACTGGGGACTAGCGGGAGGGTCACAGATACGCAGTATTTT	CASSLPLGTSGRVTDTQYF	few	TRBV6-2/TRBV6-3	TRBJ2-3	TRBD2
TGTGCCAGCATTTCACCCGCACGGCAAGCTTTCTTT	CASISPARQAFF	-	TRBV6-1	TRBJ1-1	-
TGTGCCGGCATGAGGGGACTGGCCTACAATGAGCAGTTCTTC	CAGMRGLAYNEQFF	-	TRBV28	TRBJ2-1	-
TGCGCCAGCAGCCAAGCGGGAGGCGGTCAGCCCCAGCATTTT	CASSQAGGGQPQHF	few	TRBV4-1	TRBJ1-5	-
TGTGCCAGCAGCCAAGGGTTCTCAGCCGAGCAGTACTTC	CASSQGFSAEQYF	-	TRBV4-2	TRBJ2-7	-
TGTGCCAGCAGCCCAGGCCTAGCGGGGGGATTAGCCAAAAACATTCAGTACTTC	CASSPGLAGGLAKNIQYF	many	TRBV7-3	TRBJ2-4	TRBD2
TGCGCCAGCAGCCAAGTATCGGGGGATTTTAATTCACCCCTCCACTTT	CASSQVSGDFNSPLHF	few	TRBV4-1	TRBJ1-6	-
TGTGCCAGCAGTTACTCCGGGGAGGGGACCCAGTACTTC	CASSYSGEGTQYF	few	TRBV6-5	TRBJ2-5	TRBD2
TGCGCCAGCAGCCAAGAGGGGACAGATTACAATGAGCAGTTCTTC	CASSQEGTDYNEQFF	-	TRBV4-3	TRBJ2-1	TRBD1
TGTGCCAGCAGTTTTACAGGGCTGGGAAATGGCTACACCTTC	CASSFTGLGNGYTF	-	TRBV6-5	TRBJ1-2	-
TGCGCCAGCAGCCAAGACGGGAGGTTGGAGGAGTCCCAGTACTTC	CASSQDGRLEESQYF	-	TRBV4-1	TRBJ2-5	TRBD2
TGTGCCAGCAGTTCCCAAGATAATTCACCCCTCCACTTT	CASSSQDNSPLHF	-	TRBV6-5	TRBJ1-6	-
TGTGCCAGCAGGCCCCCGGGCTTCTATGGCTACACCTTC	CASRPPGFYGYTF	many	TRBV12-3/TRBV12-4	TRBJ1-2	-
TGCAGTGCTAGAGATCAGGGACGTTCCACCTACGAGCAGTACTTC	CSARDQGRSTYEQYF	few	TRBV20-1	TRBJ2-7	-
TGCAGTGCTAGTAGGTTGGGGGAACACCAAGAGACCCAGTACTTC	CSASRLGEHQETQYF	few	TRBV20-1	TRBJ2-5	-
TGCAGTGCTAGGGTAGCGGGGGGGCCGCGAGAGACCCAGTACTTC	CSARVAGGPRETQYF	few	TRBV20-1	TRBJ2-5	TRBD2
TGCAGCGTGGGCCCCGGAAACACTGAAGCTTTCTTT	CSVGPGNTEAFF	-	TRBV29-1	TRBJ1-1	-
TGTGCCAGCCACTCCCCCAGGTCCAAAAACATTCAGTACTTC	CASHSPRSKNIQYF	few	TRBV28	TRBJ2-4	-
TGTGCCAGCAGTGAAGTCGGGGCATCTATCTATGGCTACACCTTC	CASSEVGASIYGYTF	few	TRBV25-1	TRBJ1-2	-
TGTGCCAGCCTGCGCGCATTTCAAGCTAACTATGGCTACACCTTC	CASLRAFQANYGYTF	few	TRBV19	TRBJ1-2	-
TGTGCCAGCATCGCCTCAAACAATGAGCAGTTCTTC	CASIASNNEQFF	few	TRBV28	TRBJ2-1	-
TGCGCCAGCAGTGACTGGAGGGGCGCTCGGGAAAAACTGTTTTTT	CASSDWRGAREKLFF	-	TRBV10-2	TRBJ1-4	-
TGTGCCAGCAGCTTAGGCCAGGCAAAGTACGAGCAGTACTTC	CASSLGQAKYEQYF	-	TRBV7-9	TRBJ2-7	-
TGTGCCAGCAGCTCCCCTTGGCGGGGGGCGAACACCGGGGAGCTGTTTTTT	CASSSPWRGANTGELFF	few	TRBV13	TRBJ2-2	TRBD2
TGTGCCAGCAGTGACCCATCGCGGGGGCCTAATCCACCCCTCCACTTT	CASSDPSRGPNPPLHF	-	TRBV25-1	TRBJ1-6	-
TGCAGTGCGGCCAGGACTAGCGGAAACAATGAGCAGTTCTTC	CSAARTSGNNEQFF	-	TRBV20-1	TRBJ2-1	TRBD2
TGTGCCAGCACGGGGGGGCCCTACAATGAGCAGTTCTTC	CASTGGPYNEQFF	-	TRBV2	TRBJ2-1	TRBD2
TGTGCCAGCAGCCTGGGGGGGAGGACCTACGAGCAGTACTTC	CASSLGGRTYEQYF	-	TRBV14	TRBJ2-7	TRBD2
TGTGCCAGCAGCGCCCTGGGGGGCTACTATGGCTACACCTTC	CASSALGGYYGYTF	-	TRBV7-2	TRBJ1-2	-
TGCGCCAGCAGCCAGTACGAGGGAGCTGGGTACGAGCAGTACTTC	CASSQYEGAGYEQYF	few	TRBV4-3	TRBJ2-7	-
TGCAGTGCTAGGGGCGGGACTAGCTACGAGCAGTACTTC	CSARGGTSYEQYF	-	TRBV20-1	TRBJ2-7	TRBD2
TGCAGTGCCCCGACTAGCGGGGGAGAGACCCAGTACTTC	CSAPTSGGETQYF	many	TRBV20-1	TRBJ2-5	TRBD2
TGTGCCAGCACCTGGGCCCCTTTGGGCTATGGCTACACCTTC	CASTWAPLGYGYTF	few	TRBV28	TRBJ1-2	-
TGTGCCAGCAGCTTACAGACCCCTACCACAGATACGCAGTATTTT	CASSLQTPTTDTQYF	few	TRBV11-2	TRBJ2-3	-
TGCAGCGTTGAAGATGGTCTTCGAGAAGAGACCCAGTACTTC	CSVEDGLREETQYF	-	TRBV29-1	TRBJ2-5	-
TGTGCCAGCAGTTACCATCGGGACAGGGAGGTCTCTGGGGCCAACGTCCTGACTTTC	CASSYHRDREVSGANVLTF	-	TRBV6-2/TRBV6-3	TRBJ2-6	TRBD1
TGTGCCAGCAGCGCGGAGTTAGCTCAAGAGCAGTACTTC	CASSAELAQEQYF	few	TRBV7-9	TRBJ2-7	-
TGTGCCAGCAGTTCACCGCACGGCCGGGAGACCCAGTACTTC	CASSSPHGRETQYF	-	TRBV11-2	TRBJ2-5	-
TGTGCCAGCAGTTTTTGGATTAGGCGGGAGGGCCCTATCAATGAGCAGTTCTTC	CASSFWIRREGPINEQFF	-	TRBV27	TRBJ2-1	TRBD2
TGTGCCAGCGGCCTGACTAGCGGGGGCCAAGAGACCCAGTACTTC	CASGLTSGGQETQYF	many	TRBV28	TRBJ2-5	TRBD2
TGTGCCAGCAGCCAAGTCAGTCAGCGGGAGGCTTCCTACAATGAGCAGTTCTTC	CASSQVSQREASYNEQFF	-	TRBV4-2	TRBJ2-1	TRBD2
TGTGCCAGCGGGCCGACAGGGCCCTACTCTGGAAACACCATATATTTT	CASGPTGPYSGNTIYF	many	TRBV7-9	TRBJ1-3	TRBD1
TGTGCCAGCAGTTTGTCCCCCCGGGACAGGGGTTTCGCCAGGTCCTACGAGCAGTACTTC	CASSLSPRDRGFARSYEQYF	-	TRBV28	TRBJ2-7	TRBD1
TGTGCCAGCAGCCAAGGAGGGCTGACGGTTCAAGAGACCCAGTACTTC	CASSQGGLTVQETQYF	-	TRBV3-1	TRBJ2-5	-
TGCAGCGTCCGCGGGACGCCGCCCCGAGGGACTAGCGGTCGTCCGGGTATCTACGAGCAGTACTTC	CSVRGTPPRGTSGRPGIYEQYF	few	TRBV29-1	TRBJ2-7	TRBD2